This entry lists 12 T cell receptor beta chains sequenced from one sample in a study of response to subunit inactivated influenza vaccine. From the RT-PCR reads, TCRdb called clonotypes with MiXCR, one entry per CDR3 protein. The table lists more than 600,000 distinct CDR3 sequences, approximately 17% of them singletons, with roughly 11% in the top ten. The source was PBMCs from blood, collected more than 4 days after vaccination. These TCRs come from a man aged 50 or older who received an inactivated influenza vaccine.

The genes are TRBV7-2 and TRBJ2-7; 8 bases map to TRBD2. The germline CDR1 and CDR2 sequences are SGHTA and FQGNSA. The CDR3 consists of 15 residues. Unmatched junction bases numbered 7, after V lost 6 bases and J lost 0 bases. CDR3 sequence reads: CASRVTSASSYEQYF. In nucleotides, the CDR3 is TGTGCCAGCAGGGTGACTAGCGCCTCCTCCTACGAGCAGTACTTC.

This clonotype has only a few counts. The rearrangement joins TRBV27 to TRBJ2-1; TRBD2 agrees at 13 bases. Germline CDR1 and CDR2: MNHEY and SMNVEV (reference sequence). The CDR3 loop spans 15 amino acids. The J segment lost 7 bases and the V segment lost 2 bases, leaving 2 bases of the junction unmatched. The CDR3 DNA reads TGTGCCAGCAGTTTAGGGACTAGCGGGATAAATGAGCAGTTCTTC. Its translation is CASSLGTSGINEQFF.

V gene TRBV20-1 combines with J gene TRBJ1-6, with D unresolved. The CDR3 spans 15 residues. The V end lost 0 bases, the J end lost 0 bases, and 6 bases lay between the germline ends. Germline-derived CDR1 and CDR2 are DFQATT and SNEGSKA (reference sequence). As DNA, the CDR3 is TGCAGTGCTAGAGACTTCAGCTCCTATAATTCACCCCTCCACTTT. It codes for CSARDFSSYNSPLHF.

This clonotype was detected only a few times. The J gene is TRBJ2-5, the V gene TRBV6-2 or TRBV6-3, with 8 bases matching TRBD1. Germline-derived CDR1 and CDR2 are MNHEY and SVGEGT. The CDR3 runs to 14 residues. The trim removed 5 bases at V and 5 bases at J, leaving 7 bases unmatched. As DNA, the CDR3 is TGTGCCAGCAGTCGCTGGCAGGGGGCCGAGACCCAGTACTTC. The encoded protein is CASSRWQGAETQYF.

This clonotype was seen more than once but under ten times. The chain is built from TRBV6-5 and TRBJ2-7; possible D gene TRBD2, 5 bases. This CDR3 comprises 11 residues. Looked up from germline, CDR1 is MNHEY and CDR2 is SVGAGI. Deletions cut 5 bases from V and 9 bases from J, with 11 bases between. CDR3 region: CASSQTAVQYF. The CDR3 nucleotides are TGTGCCAGCAGTCAAACAGCGGTGCAGTACTTC.

This clonotype was found many times. The chain joins TRBV4-3 to TRBJ2-2; D may match TRBD1 or TRBD2 (5 bases each). Per the germline V gene, CDR1 is LGHNA and CDR2 is YSLEER. Trimming left V 0 bases short and J 0 bases short, with 11 bases between. This CDR3 has 17 amino acids. This CDR3 is CASSQDLRGPNTGELFF. In nucleotides, the CDR3 is TGCGCCAGCAGCCAAGACCTCCGGGGCCCGAACACCGGGGAGCTGTTTTTT.

The table lists this clonotype with a few counts. This sequence joins TRBV11-2 and TRBJ2-5, with D maybe TRBD1 (6 bases). The germline CDR1 and CDR2 sequences are SGHAT and FQNNGV. Trimming pared 1 base from V and 5 bases from J, leaving 20 bases between. This CDR3 spans 17 amino acids. CDR3: CASSLGITAGDGETQYF. The CDR3 bases are TGTGCCAGCAGCTTAGGGATCACGGCAGGGGATGGGGAGACCCAGTACTTC.

This clonotype was observed at least ten times. V gene TRBV9 combines with J gene TRBJ2-5, with 13 bases identical to TRBD2. The V segment lost 0 bases and the J segment 4 bases; nucleotides outside the gene matches: 6. The CDR3 length is 17 residues. Germline V lookup: CDR1 SGDLS, CDR2 YYNGEE. CDR3 in DNA: TGTGCCAGCAGCGTAGCTCCGGGACTAGCGGGGAGAGAGACCCAGTACTTC. Protein product: CASSVAPGLAGRETQYF.

This clonotype was seen repeatedly, ten times or more. This chain connects TRBV10-3 to TRBJ2-2; tentative D call: TRBD1 (6 bases). Germline V gives CDR1 ENHRY, CDR2 SYGVKD. This CDR3 region has 14 residues. Between the trimmed V and J ends, which lost 3 bases and 1 base, there was a span of 6 bases. CDR3 coding DNA: TGTGCCATCAGTGAACAGGGGAACACCGGGGAGCTGTTTTTT. It yields the protein CAISEQGNTGELFF.

The CDR3 sequence: CASSPGLAGAHTGELFF. The CDR3 DNA sequence: TGCGCCAGCAGCCCGGGACTAGCGGGGGCACACACCGGGGAGCTGTTTTTT. This chain connects TRBV4-1 to TRBJ2-2; TRBD2 agrees at 14 bases. V lost 4 bases to trimming and J lost 3 bases; unmatched junction nucleotides: 4. CDR3 length: 17 amino acids. Germline V lookup: CDR1 MGHRA, CDR2 YSYEKL.

This clonotype was seen many times. V usage is TRBV12-3 or TRBV12-4 and J usage is TRBJ2-2; D is perhaps TRBD2 (5 bases). The CDR3 totals 14 residues. Trimming removed 5 bases at V and 5 bases at J, with 12 bases between. The CDR3 coding sequence is TGTGCCAGCAGTCCCCGGGGTGCTACCGGGGAGCTGTTTTTT. Translation gives CASSPRGATGELFF.

V gene TRBV20-1 combines with J gene TRBJ2-3; D ambiguous. The CDR3 length is 12 residues. V dropped 2 bases and J dropped 3 bases, with 6 bases sitting between them. CDR1 DFQATT and CDR2 SNEGSKA come from the germline V gene (reference sequence). In DNA form, the CDR3 reads TGCAGTGCTAGAACCCTAACAGATACGCAGTATTTT. This encodes CSARTLTDTQYF.